The rows below give T cell receptor beta chains drawn from one sample of a study of CD8 T cells in ankylosing spondylitis. Via MiXCR, TCRdb re-called the 5' RACE reads, giving one row per CDR3 protein. The sample holds 300,000 to 350,000 distinct CDR3 sequences, roughly 14% seen once. The sequenced material came from blood, either unsorted or a sorted T cell fraction (not recorded which). The receptors were sampled from a male donor with ankylosing spondylitis or in good health (not recorded which). CDR3s include the opening cysteine and the closing phenylalanine or tryptophan. The order of the fields is D gene, J gene, clone size, V gene, CDR3 protein, CDR3 DNA. A D gene is named only where the DNA matches it firmly. Clone size is stated in some rows and not others, as once, few, many or a class when expanded.

- TRBJ2-1 few TRBV10-1 CASSGFQGKGNEQFF TGCGCCAGCAGTGGCTTCCAGGGGAAAGGGAATGAGCAGTTCTTC
- TRBJ2-1 - TRBV7-6 CASSLSRSRDNEQFF TGTGCCAGCAGCTTAAGCAGGTCGAGGGACAATGAGCAGTTCTTC
- TRBJ2-1 - TRBV4-1 CASSQDNTYNEQFF TGCGCCAGCAGCCAAGATAACACTTACAATGAGCAGTTCTTC
- TRBJ2-5 few TRBV12-3/TRBV12-4 CASRLGGGGGQETQYF TGTGCCAGCAGACTTGGGGGAGGGGGCGGCCAAGAGACCCAGTACTTC
- TRBJ2-7 - TRBV6-5 CASSYWGYEQYF TGTGCCAGCAGTTATTGGGGATACGAGCAGTACTTC
TRBD2 TRBJ2-7 - TRBV11-2 CASSLDPAGGGEQYF TGTGCCAGCAGCTTAGACCCAGCGGGAGGGGGAGAGCAGTACTTC
- TRBJ2-1 - TRBV2 CASRAGPGDNEQFF TGTGCCAGCAGGGCCGGGCCAGGGGACAATGAGCAGTTCTTC
- TRBJ2-6 - TRBV12-3/TRBV12-4 CASSSDRASGANVLTF TGTGCCAGCAGTTCGGACCGAGCCTCTGGGGCCAACGTCCTGACTTTC
- TRBJ1-2 - TRBV5-1 CASSLLEAESGYTF TGCGCCAGCAGCTTGTTAGAGGCAGAAAGCGGCTACACCTTC
TRBD1 TRBJ2-7 - TRBV5-1 CASSATGPYEQYF TGCGCCAGCTCCGCGACAGGGCCTTACGAGCAGTACTTC
- TRBJ1-6 few TRBV2 CASRGAPNSPLHF TGTGCCAGCAGGGGGGCGCCCAATTCACCCCTCCACTTT
- TRBJ2-5 many TRBV20-1 CSAGGLDQETQYF TGCAGTGCTGGTGGACTGGACCAAGAGACCCAGTACTTC
TRBD1 TRBJ1-1 few TRBV7-2 CASSQGGQGNTEAFF TGTGCCAGCAGCCAAGGGGGACAGGGAAACACTGAAGCTTTCTTT
- TRBJ2-1 few TRBV19 CASSTLGRGLYNEQFF TGTGCCAGTAGTACCCTCGGCAGGGGCCTCTACAATGAGCAGTTCTTC
- TRBJ2-3 few TRBV5-1 CASSLEGGPGTDTQYF TGCGCCAGCAGCTTGGAGGGGGGCCCAGGTACAGATACGCAGTATTTT
- TRBJ1-2 few TRBV15 CATSRDLAGYTF TGTGCCACCAGCAGAGATCTGGCCGGCTACACCTTC
TRBD2 TRBJ2-5 many TRBV12-3/TRBV12-4 CASSLVAGEETQYF TGTGCCAGCAGTTTAGTAGCGGGGGAAGAGACCCAGTACTTC
- TRBJ2-3 - TRBV5-5 CASRTLSADTQYF TGTGCCAGCCGGACGTTGAGCGCAGATACGCAGTATTTT
- TRBJ2-2 many TRBV9 CASSSRAQTGELFF TGTGCCAGCAGCTCCAGGGCCCAGACCGGGGAGCTGTTTTTT